The source of this T cell receptor (beta chain) is a study of blood T cell repertoires in COVID-19. Study-wide background: From T cells, B-cell-depleted T cells, or PBMCs came the material, which was cDNA or gDNA.

Authors' processing steps: Researchers report that nucleated cell counts were estimated from reference gene primer amplification. Here immunoSEQ multiplex PCR was the method, and the copy in TCRdb shows in-frame clones only, minus some. Clone size and the V and J calls come from that table; the DNA yielded D and trimming. This table holds 250,000 or so clones, approximately 88% found once. Germline assignment: CDR1 SGHTA and CDR2 FQGNSA. CDR3 length equals 15 residues. The ends lost 2 bases at V and 5 bases at J; junction bases unmatched: 3. The V call is TRBV7-2, the J call TRBJ1-4; 9 nucleotides line up with TRBD1. Sample: PBMCs or T cells enriched from blood (not recorded which). This receptor was obtained from a woman aged 35 to 49 who had been exposed to COVID-19. The CDR3 is CASSLRGTGNEKLFF. The CDR3 DNA follows: TGTGCCAGCAGCTTACGCGGGACAGGGAATGAAAAACTGTTTTTT.